These 15 T cell receptor beta chains share one sample of origin, sequenced in a study of CD8 T cells in ankylosing spondylitis. TCRdb ran MiXCR on the 5' RACE reads and lists one entry per CDR3 protein. The sample shows about 260,000 distinct CDR3 sequences, 15% to 25% of them seen only once. Source material: blood, either unsorted or a sorted T cell fraction (not recorded which). Receptor source: a male donor with ankylosing spondylitis or in good health (not recorded which).

This clonotype came up a few times. V and J are TRBV6-5 and TRBJ2-1; 8 bases line up with TRBD2. CDR1 is MNHEY, CDR2 SVGAGI, per germline. The CDR3 runs to 17 residues. Trimming removed 0 bases from V and 4 bases from J; junction bases left unmatched: 8. The CDR3: CASSYSGRGVRYNEQFF. CDR3 DNA: TGTGCCAGCAGTTACTCGGGGCGGGGGGTACGATACAATGAGCAGTTCTTC.

The chain employs TRBV6-2 or TRBV6-3 and TRBJ2-7; D unresolved. The germline V gene encodes CDR1 MNHEY and CDR2 SVGEGT. The V end was cut by 5 bases, the J end by 2 bases, with 16 bases between. CDR3 size: 15 residues. CDR3 loop: CASSQRTAGTYEQYV. In DNA, the CDR3 is TGTGCCAGCAGTCAACGGACGGCTGGAACCTACGAGCAGTACGTC.

This clonotype was counted at least ten times. The V call is TRBV4-2, the J call TRBJ2-3; TRBD2 is a possible D gene (5 bases). The germline gives CDR1 LGHNA, CDR2 YNFKEQ. This CDR3 contains 14 residues. Trimming shortened V by 1 base and J by 0 bases, and 5 bases separated the two germline ends. The CDR3 DNA follows: TGTGCCAGCAGCCAAGGCGGGAGCACAGATACGCAGTATTTT. This codes for CASSQGGSTDTQYF.

In its sample, this clonotype was seen a few times. The CDR3 nucleotides read TGTGCCAGCAGCCAAGATCCGGGGGGGCCTCTAGGAGATACGCAGTATTTT. Residues: CASSQDPGGPLGDTQYF. V is TRBV3-1 and J is TRBJ2-3, with 8 bases that match TRBD2. The CDR3 contains 17 residues. The V gene's germline CDR1 is LGHDT and CDR2 YNNKEL (reference sequence). V shed 0 bases, J shed 5 bases, and the junction held 10 bases outside the gene matches.

The sample holds one count of this clonotype. The CDR3 DNA reads TGCGCCAGCAGCTTGGTTCGAGGGGTGGATTCACCCCTCCACTTT. Translated, it gives CASSLVRGVDSPLHF. This sequence joins TRBV5-1 and TRBJ1-6; perhaps TRBD1 as D (5 bases). The CDR3 has 15 amino acids. The germline V gene has CDR1 SGHRS and CDR2 YFSETQ. Trimming took 0 bases from V and 8 from J, leaving 12 bases between them.

This clonotype was detected only a few times. This rearrangement joins TRBV20-1 to TRBJ2-1, with 8 positions matching TRBD1. Germline loops: CDR1 DFQATT, CDR2 SNEGSKA (reference sequence). This CDR3 has 17 amino acids. V was clipped by 0 bases and J by 3 bases; unmatched bases: 10. The CDR3 bases are TGCAGTGCTAGAGATTCCAGAGCAGGGGGCAACTACAATGAGCAGTTCTTC. Amino acids: CSARDSRAGGNYNEQFF.

The chain combines TRBV9 with TRBJ2-1; 14 positions agree with TRBD2. The germline CDR1 and CDR2 sequences are SGDLS and YYNGEE. V dropped 4 bases and J dropped 4; count of bases not matched to a gene: 7. The CDR3 is 17 residues long. Written as DNA, the CDR3 is TGTGCCAGCAGCCCTCGGACTAGCGGGAGGTTTTACAATGAGCAGTTCTTC. Translating it yields CASSPRTSGRFYNEQFF.

J is TRBJ1-5 and V is TRBV2, with D uncertain. Germline CDR1 is SNHLY and CDR2 is FYNNEI. CDR3 length: 13 residues. V was pared by 8 bases and J by 5 bases, with 13 bases between. CDR3 bases: TGTGCCAGCCATTTCGGGCGTGATCAGCCCCAGCATTTT. It is translated as CASHFGRDQPQHF.

This clonotype appeared a few times. V is TRBV20-1 and J is TRBJ1-2; D might be TRBD1 (5 bases). Trimming removed 6 bases from V and 7 bases from J, with 21 bases in between. The length of the CDR3 is 14 residues. CDR1 DFQATT and CDR2 SNEGSKA come from the germline V gene (reference sequence). CDR3 protein: CSARIGQPTIGYTF. The CDR3 bases are TGCAGTGCACGCATCGGACAACCTACTATTGGCTACACCTTC.

In this sample, this clonotype turned up a few times. As DNA, the CDR3 is TGCGCCAGCAGCCCGGGACAGGTTAGCACAGATACGCAGTATTTT. Amino acid sequence: CASSPGQVSTDTQYF. The chain employs TRBV5-1 and TRBJ2-3; 8 positions agree with TRBD1. Germline values: CDR1 SGHRS, CDR2 YFSETQ. Trimming cost V 4 bases and J 0 bases; bases outside gene matches: 4. The CDR3 is 15 amino acids.

The J gene is TRBJ2-1, the V gene TRBV20-1; 14 bases match TRBD2. The junction had 8 bases not matched to a gene; V was cut back by 5 bases and J by 5 bases. The CDR3 sequence is 16 residues long. Per the germline V gene, CDR1 is DFQATT and CDR2 is SNEGSKA (reference sequence). CDR3 residues: CSAVPGLAGAHNEQFF. The CDR3 DNA reads as TGCAGTGCTGTCCCGGGACTAGCGGGAGCCCACAATGAGCAGTTCTTC.

The V call is TRBV27, the J call TRBJ2-5; D tentatively reads TRBD1 or TRBD2 (5 bases each). V was shortened by 9 bases and J by 3 bases, with 23 bases between the two germline ends. Germline V gene data show CDR1 as MNHEY and CDR2 as SMNVEV (reference sequence). The CDR3 is made up of 16 amino acids. The DNA for the CDR3 is TGTGCCAGTCGCCCGGGGTGGGGGACCCCCGAAGAGACCCAGTACTTC. Translating gives CASRPGWGTPEETQYF.

The chain uses TRBV7-2 and TRBJ2-3; D is unclear. CDR3 length: 12 residues. Germline lookup yields CDR1 SGHTA and CDR2 FQGNSA. The ends were cut back, 7 bases at V and 6 bases at J, with 11 bases in the middle. CDR3 in amino acids: CASNQPGDTQYF. The DNA for the CDR3 is TGTGCCAGCAACCAGCCCGGGGATACGCAGTATTTT.

In this sample, this clonotype turned up a few times. The chain is built from TRBV2 and TRBJ2-1, with D unclear. The CDR3 loop spans 11 amino acids. Germline CDR1 and CDR2: SNHLY and FYNNEI. V lost 2 bases, J lost 12 bases, and 8 bases lay in between. The DNA for the CDR3 is TGTGCCAGCAGTGAATCGGCATGGCAGTTCTTC. It encodes CASSESAWQFF. The complete variable domain, with remaining parts taken from reference TRBV2 and TRBJ2-1, reads EPEVTQTPSHQVTQMGQEVILRCVPISNHLYFYWYRQILGQKVEFLVSFYNNEISEKSEIFDDQFSVERPDGSNFTLKIRSTKLEDSAMYFCASSESAWQFFGPGTRLTVL.

This clonotype was observed a few times. V is TRBV27 and J is TRBJ2-2, with D possibly called TRBD1 or TRBD2 (5 bases each). CDR3 length: 15 amino acids. The V end was cut by 2 bases, the J end by 7 bases, with 14 bases between. Germline lookup yields CDR1 MNHEY and CDR2 SMNVEV (reference sequence). CDR3 DNA: TGTGCCAGCAGTTTAGCCCGGGGACCCCACGGGGAGCTGTTTTTT. This translates into CASSLARGPHGELFF.